The source of this T cell receptor (beta chain) is a study of cytomegalovirus exposure and HLA in healthy donors. The CDR3 contains 15 residues. CDR1 is LNHDA and CDR2 is SQIVND in the germline V gene (reference sequence). V lost 6 bases and J lost 4, with 18 bases in between. PCR involved 60 Vbeta and 13 Jbeta primers. The data were produced by immunoSEQ multiplex PCR, yet TCRdb's version contains in-frame clones alone and is incomplete. Of about 160,000 clones in the sample, approximately 85% are singletons; the top ten hold around 6.5%. This clonotype was sampled from a man in his fifties in good health and CMV-seropositive. Sample: PBMCs. J is TRBJ1-2 and V is TRBV19; tentatively, D is TRBD1 (5 bases). CDR3 region: CASSRDSKGGYGYTF. The CDR3 nucleotides are TGTGCCAGTAGCCGGGACTCAAAGGGAGGCTATGGCTACACCTTC.